One and the same sample provided the 6 T cell receptor beta chains below, sequenced in a study of T cell responses to AZD1222 COVID-19 vaccine. TCRdb's table, derived via immunoSEQ multiplex PCR, lists solely in-frame clones and lacks some. The sample contains about 100,000 clones, just under 90% of which appear only once. Sequenced here: peripheral blood, sampled on day 0 of AZD1222 vaccination. These receptors all come from an adult in good health.

The chain carries TRBV30 and TRBJ1-5, with a tentative D call TRBD1 (5 bases). This CDR3 contains 13 residues. The V gene lost 4 bases and the J gene lost 7 bases, with 14 bases spanning the gap. CDR1 is GTSNPN, CDR2 SVGIG, per germline (reference sequence). The CDR3 protein is CAWTLSEGQPQHF. In DNA, the CDR3 is TGTGCCTGGACCCTAAGTGAGGGGCAGCCCCAGCATTTT.

This clone occurred once. The V call is TRBV5-6, the J call TRBJ2-2; D gene uncertain. With 2 bases removed from V and 4 bases from J, the gap between germline ends came to 3 bases. CDR1 and CDR2 (germline): SGHDT, YYEEEE. The CDR3 has 12 residues. For the CDR3, the DNA is TGTGCCAGCAGCTTCAGCACCGGGGAGCTGTTTTTT. Translated, it gives CASSFSTGELFF.

The count of this clone is one. The rearrangement uses TRBV10-2 and TRBJ1-5; TRBD1 matches at 8 bases. The V gene end was trimmed by 7 bases and the J gene end by 2 bases; junction bases not matched to a gene: 13. The CDR3 runs 17 residues. Germline values: CDR1 WSHSY, CDR2 SAAADI. The DNA of the CDR3 is TGCGCCAGCAACCCCACAGGGGGGCGCGCGGGCAATCAGCCCCAGCATTTT. Translation gives CASNPTGGRAGNQPQHF.

V is TRBV27 and J is TRBJ2-3; perhaps TRBD1 as D (6 bases). The CDR3 spans 14 residues. CDR1 is MNHEY and CDR2 is SMNVEV in the germline V gene (reference sequence). V was pared by 3 bases and J by 6 bases, with 13 bases between. CDR3 in amino acids: CASSFGPQGDTQYF. DNA of the CDR3: TGTGCCAGCAGTTTCGGGCCCCAGGGGGATACGCAGTATTTT.

The chain links TRBV5-4 to TRBJ2-7; D possibly corresponds to TRBD2 (5 bases). Germline CDR1 and CDR2: SGHNT and YYREEE (reference sequence). The CDR3 is made up of 13 amino acids. Trimming cost V 3 bases and J 2 bases, with 9 bases left between them. CDR3: CASSYRGAYEQYF. The DNA of the CDR3 is TGTGCCAGCAGCTATCGGGGAGCCTACGAGCAGTACTTC.

This clone was recorded once. This chain connects TRBV7-3 to TRBJ2-7, with D possibly matching TRBD2 (6 bases). This CDR3 comprises 15 residues. Per germline, CDR1 SGHTA and CDR2 FQGTGA. Trimming took 1 base from V and 3 from J, leaving 13 bases between them. CDR3 protein: CASSLMAGTVYEQYF. CDR3 bases: TGTGCCAGCAGCTTAATGGCAGGGACTGTCTACGAGCAGTACTTC.